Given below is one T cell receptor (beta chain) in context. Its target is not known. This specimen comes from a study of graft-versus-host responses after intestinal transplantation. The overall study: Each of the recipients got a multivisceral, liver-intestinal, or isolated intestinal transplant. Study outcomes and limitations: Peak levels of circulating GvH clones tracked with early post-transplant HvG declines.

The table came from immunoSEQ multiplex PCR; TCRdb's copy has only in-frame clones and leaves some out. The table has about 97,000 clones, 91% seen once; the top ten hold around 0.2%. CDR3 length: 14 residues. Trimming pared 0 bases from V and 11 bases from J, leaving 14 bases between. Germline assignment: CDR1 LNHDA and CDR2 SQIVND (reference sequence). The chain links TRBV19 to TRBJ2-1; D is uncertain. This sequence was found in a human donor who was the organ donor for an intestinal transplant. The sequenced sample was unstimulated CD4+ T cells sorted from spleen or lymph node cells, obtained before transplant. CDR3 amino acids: CASSIDPPIGQQFF. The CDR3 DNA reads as TGTGCCAGTAGTATAGATCCCCCCATTGGCCAGCAGTTCTTC.